The 2 T cell receptor beta chains below all came from one sample that was sequenced in a study of shared clonotypes between healthy human individuals. Measured with immunoSEQ multiplex PCR; TCRdb has only the in-frame clones, and not every one. The sample contains about 2.1 million clones, 85% to 95% of which appear only once. CD45RO negativity and positive selection for CCR7 defined naive CD8 cells, a population that excluded terminally differentiated effector memory CD45RA+ cells. The sequenced sample was naive CD8+ T cells from PBMCs. These TCRs come from a man aged 18 to 29 in good health. Some clones in this sample may be carry-over from other donors' samples.

The chain has TRBV4-3 and TRBJ2-2; D not certain. The CDR3 contains 14 residues. The ends were cut back, 3 bases at V and 6 bases at J, with 11 bases in the middle. In germline, CDR1 is LGHNA, CDR2 YSLEER. The CDR3 is CASSHGLSAGELFF. Written as DNA, the CDR3 is TGCGCCAGCAGCCATGGATTGAGTGCCGGGGAGCTGTTTTTT.

CDR3 protein: CASSDLASGRFTDTQYF. The CDR3 DNA sequence: TGTGCCAGCAGTGACTTGGCTAGCGGGCGCTTCACAGATACGCAGTATTTT. The chain joins TRBV6-4 to TRBJ2-3; 8 nucleotides agree with TRBD2. V shed 1 base, J shed 2 bases, and the junction held 8 bases outside the gene matches. Germline CDR1 is MRHNA and CDR2 is SNTAGT. The CDR3 length is 17 residues.